This TCR beta chain was identified in a study of blood T cell repertoires in COVID-19 (TCRdb year 2020). Describing the broader study: The collaborator samples originated in the United States, Italy and Spain and spanned the acute and convalescent phases of COVID-19. The prospective study material was composed of cDNA or gDNA derived from T cells, B-cell-depleted T cells, or PBMCs. Subjects who had been exposed to COVID-19, were actively infected with it, or had recovered from it provided the deeply sampled blood TCRbeta repertoires that made up the dataset. The repertoires were released in a freely available public database intended as a resource for research on the immune response to SARS-CoV-2. The samples were drawn from two sources: the first 160 participants of the ongoing ImmuneRACE study, and some 1,300 subjects contributed by 6 global collaborators. Sample metadata almost always included a de-identified subject ID, COVID-19 status, age in years and sex. HLA class I and class II types, where available, came from metadata supplied by the sample provider rather than from assay-based typing. Study-wide conclusions, independent of this receptor: The amount of clinical and demographic metadata varied by source and participant and was provided uncurated.

Whole blood was collected in K2EDTA tubes by collaborating institutions according to the institutions' own protocols. Collaborator samples were shipped for TCRbeta analysis as frozen whole blood, isolated PBMCs, or DNA extracted from either sample type. The CDR3 starts with the cysteine, ends with the phenylalanine, and has 13 residues. Solely the CDR3 DNA is kept, with 39 bases framed from the first base. CDR1 MDHEN and CDR2 SYDVKM are derived from the germline V gene. The germline V and J ends show losses of 3 bases and 8 bases respectively, and no gene match explains 6 bases of the junction. On this clone: The antigen this receptor binds is unknown. No base quality information exists; no much larger clone differs at one position.

TCRbeta CDR3 regions were amplified from genomic DNA using the immunoSEQ Assay, a bias-controlled multiplex PCR. As for the original processing: Within the assay, amplification of reference gene primers was used to estimate how many nucleated cells each sample contained. Sequence reads were collapsed and filtered to measure the absolute abundance of every unique TCRbeta CDR3 rearrangement. For each sample, productive Simpson clonality was calculated as the square root of Simpson's diversity index across productive rearrangements. The table was pulled from immuneACCESS by TCRdb, which kept in-frame rearrangements only. Such tables lose some clones; where checked, under half of the loss comes from unresolved V genes, and the rest has no known cause. Clonal size and the V and J genes are those of that table, whereas D and trimming came from the DNA. The sample records 150,000 to 200,000 clones, roughly 80% of which are singletons. Together, the top ten hold over 5% of the sample.

This chain joins TRBV28 to TRBJ1-2; TRBD1 fits 7 bases in the junction. The TCR was taken from a woman aged 25 to 45 with acute or convalescent COVID-19. The sample taken for sequencing was peripheral blood. The CDR3 has the sequence CASSLRGLRGYTF. The DNA reads TGTGCCAGCAGTTTGAGGGGGCTGAGGGGCTACACCTTC.